These 22 T cell receptor beta chains came from one sample sequenced in a study of blood T cell repertoires in COVID-19. Sequenced by immunoSEQ multiplex PCR; TCRdb stores in-frame clones only, minus some. The sample consists of approximately 270,000 clones, 70% to 90% of them appearing once. Sample: peripheral blood. These receptors all come from a human donor with COVID-19, enrolled during active disease. The donor label of this sample is uncertain.

J is TRBJ2-7 and V is TRBV11-2; possible D gene TRBD1, 6 bases. V shed 5 bases and J shed 5 bases, with 19 bases lying between them. The CDR3 runs 15 residues. Germline values: CDR1 SGHAT, CDR2 FQNNGV. The CDR3 spells CASSPLQGSQHEQYF. The CDR3 nucleotides read TGTGCCAGCAGCCCGTTGCAGGGGTCTCAACACGAGCAGTACTTC.

The chain has TRBV28 and TRBJ2-4; 9 bases are shared with TRBD1. This CDR3 comprises 17 residues. Per the germline V gene, CDR1 is MDHEN and CDR2 is SYDVKM. Unmatched junction bases numbered 9, after V lost 6 bases and J lost 0 bases. CDR3 sequence (DNA): TGTGCCAGCAGCCCGGGACAGGGCCTAATAGCCAAAAACATTCAGTACTTC. Translation gives CASSPGQGLIAKNIQYF.

V usage is TRBV7-3 and J usage is TRBJ1-2, with 9 bases matching TRBD1. Germline CDR1 and CDR2: SGHTA and FQGTGA. With 3 bases clipped from V and 8 bases from J, the junction kept 7 bases outside the gene matches. The CDR3 loop spans 14 amino acids. The CDR3 loop reads CASSLGQGFRGYTF. CDR3 coding DNA: TGTGCCAGCAGCTTGGGACAGGGCTTTCGCGGCTACACCTTC.

This clone was recorded only once. V gene TRBV18 combines with J gene TRBJ1-4; D unresolved. Germline assignment: CDR1 KGHSH and CDR2 LQKENI. Trimming took 2 bases from V and 3 from J, leaving 13 bases between them. CDR3 size: 16 residues. CDR3 loop: CASSPTTLGANEKLFF. The CDR3 nucleotides are TGTGCCAGCTCACCAACAACCCTTGGAGCTAATGAAAAACTGTTTTTT.

CDR3 DNA: TGTGCCAGCAGCCAACCTAGCGGGGCCTACGAGCAGTACTTC. Encoded protein: CASSQPSGAYEQYF. The chain links TRBV3-1 (or the pseudogene TRBV3-2) to TRBJ2-7; 9 bases fit TRBD2. J gave up 2 bases and V 2 bases, and 1 base lay outside the gene matches. Germline loops: CDR1 LGHDT, CDR2 YNNKEL (reference sequence). This CDR3 has 14 residues.

V gene TRBV7-6 combines with J gene TRBJ2-7; 8 bases line up with TRBD1. V lost 0 bases to trimming and J lost 7 bases; unmatched junction nucleotides: 8. Germline CDR1 SGHVS, CDR2 FNYEAQ. This CDR3 spans 15 amino acids. CDR3 loop: CASSLAPRTGREQYF. CDR3 coding DNA: TGTGCCAGCAGCTTAGCGCCAAGGACAGGGAGAGAGCAGTACTTC.

The rearrangement links TRBV5-1 to TRBJ1-2, with a weak D call TRBD1 (5 bases). Between the trimmed V and J ends, which lost 0 bases and 1 base, there was a span of 10 bases. Germline CDR1 and CDR2: SGHRS and YFSETQ. CDR3 size: 15 residues. Here the CDR3 reads CASSLAGGINYGYTF. The CDR3 region has the DNA TGCGCCAGCAGCTTGGCCGGGGGAATTAACTATGGCTACACCTTC.

The chain links TRBV2 to TRBJ2-2, with 8 bases lining up with TRBD2. The CDR3 covers 15 residues. Germline V gene data show CDR1 as SNHLY and CDR2 as FYNNEI. The junction had 8 bases not matched to a gene; V was cut back by 4 bases and J by 7 bases. The CDR3 nucleotides are TGTGCCAGCAGTGGTTCCGGGACTAGGGGCGGGGAGCTGTTTTTT. Its translation: CASSGSGTRGGELFF.

This clone was counted at least ten times. The gene calls are TRBV6-5 and TRBJ1-5; no clear D. This CDR3 comprises 14 residues. V dropped 5 bases and J dropped 6 bases, with 14 bases sitting between them. Germline assignment: CDR1 MNHEY and CDR2 SVGAGI. Here the CDR3 DNA reads TGTGCCAGCAGTCCGTTGGGCGGGAGTCAGCCCCAGCATTTT. Protein sequence: CASSPLGGSQPQHF.

This clone was picked up a small number of times. Relative to the germline gene, one junction end is altered; a read error may explain this. V gene TRBV2 combines with J gene TRBJ1-3; maybe TRBD1 (5 bases). CDR3 size: 16 residues. Germline loops: CDR1 SNHLY, CDR2 FYNNEI. The CDR3 region is CASSDWGGIAGNTIYF. CDR3 bases: TGTGCCAGCAGTGACTGGGGGGGGATAGCTGGCAACACCATATATTTT. Looking up the rest from reference TRBV2 and TRBJ1-3 gives the full variable domain: EPEVTQTPSHQVTQMGQEVILRCVPISNHLYFYWYRQILGQKVEFLVSFYNNEISEKSEIFDDQFSVERPDGSNFTLKIRSTKLEDSAMYFCASSDWGGIAGNTIYFGEGSWLTVV.

V usage is TRBV11-2 and J usage is TRBJ2-5; no definite D call. The length of the CDR3 is 13 residues. The V and J ends lost 4 bases and 2 bases respectively, with 8 bases between them. Germline loops: CDR1 SGHAT, CDR2 FQNNGV. The CDR3 DNA reads as TGTGCCAGCAGCTGGGCCCTTCAAGAGACCCAGTACTTC. This encodes CASSWALQETQYF.

This clone is a singleton in its sample. V is TRBV28 and J is TRBJ2-1, with TRBD2 matching over 7 bases. The CDR3 loop spans 14 amino acids. The junction had 7 bases not matched to a gene; V was cut back by 8 bases and J by 3 bases. From germline, CDR1 is MDHEN and CDR2 SYDVKM. CDR3 DNA sequence: TGTGCCAGCGGTCTGGGGGGGGACTACAATGAGCAGTTCTTC. Encoded protein: CASGLGGDYNEQFF.

The chain combines TRBV5-6 with TRBJ1-4, with TRBD1 matching over 7 bases. The CDR3 runs 14 residues. Germline-derived CDR1 and CDR2 are SGHDT and YYEEEE. The J segment lost 8 bases and the V segment lost 4 bases, leaving 8 bases of the junction unmatched. In DNA, the CDR3 is TGTGCCAGCAGCAGGGACAGTATCACCGAAAAACTGTTTTTT. Its translation is CASSRDSITEKLFF.

This rearrangement joins TRBV7-8 to TRBJ1-2, with TRBD1 as a possible D gene (5 bases). CDR1 is SGHVS, CDR2 FQNEAQ, per germline. Trimming left V 5 bases short and J 1 base short, with 23 bases between. The CDR3 consists of 18 residues. DNA of the CDR3: TGTGCCAGCAGCCCTATGCGGCAGGGAAGCCCCATTAACTATGGCTACACCTTC. It specifies CASSPMRQGSPINYGYTF. Based on the CDR3 plus reference TRBV7-8 and TRBJ1-2, the full variable domain is GAGVSQSPRYKVAKRGQDVALRCDPISGHVSLFWYQQALGQGPEFLTYFQNEAQLDKSGLPSDRFFAERPEGSVSTLKIQRTQQEDSAVYLCASSPMRQGSPINYGYTFGSGTRLTVV.

V is TRBV2 and J is TRBJ1-5; D not resolved. Germline V lookup: CDR1 SNHLY, CDR2 FYNNEI. V shed 3 bases and J shed 1 base, with 10 bases lying between them. CDR3 length: 15 residues. CDR3 nucleotide sequence: TGTGCCAGCAGTGACCCGAAACGGAGCAATCAGCCCCAGCATTTT. This sequence encodes CASSDPKRSNQPQHF.

The rearrangement links TRBV6-6 to TRBJ2-5, with 7 positions matching TRBD1. Trimming removed 2 bases from V and 4 bases from J; junction bases left unmatched: 4. Germline V gene data show CDR1 as MNHNY and CDR2 as SVGAGI (reference sequence). The CDR3 contains 14 residues. CDR3 nucleotide sequence: TGTGCCAGCAGTTACGGACAGGTATCAGAGACCCAGTACTTC. Protein product: CASSYGQVSETQYF.

The chain couples TRBV9 to TRBJ2-7; D not certain. This CDR3 contains 14 residues. Germline loops: CDR1 SGDLS, CDR2 YYNGEE. The germline V and J ends were trimmed by 0 bases and 6 bases, with 13 bases remaining between them. In nucleotides, the CDR3 is TGTGCCAGCAGCGTAGGGTATTTCGGTCCCGAGCAGTACTTC. Its translation is CASSVGYFGPEQYF.

V and J are TRBV28 and TRBJ1-2; D might be TRBD1 (6 bases). The germline V and J ends were trimmed by 6 bases and 9 bases, with 20 bases remaining between them. Germline V gene data show CDR1 as MDHEN and CDR2 as SYDVKM. The CDR3 is made up of 14 amino acids. Here the CDR3 DNA reads TGTGCCAGCAGCCGGACAGTACAGGGCGAACGCTACACCTTC. Residues: CASSRTVQGERYTF.

The DNA for the CDR3 is TGTGCCAGCACCTTCCCGACTAGCGGGAGGTGGGAGCAGTACTTC. This translates into CASTFPTSGRWEQYF. The rearrangement joins TRBV28 to TRBJ2-7, with 13 bases lining up with TRBD2. Germline V lookup: CDR1 MDHEN, CDR2 SYDVKM. This CDR3 contains 15 residues. Losses at the gene ends were 7 bases for V and 7 bases for J; bases not matched to a gene: 10.

This clone showed up just a few times. The chain employs TRBV11-2 and TRBJ1-4; D possibly corresponds to TRBD1 (6 bases). Deletions cut 4 bases from V and 0 bases from J, with 18 bases between. The CDR3 sequence is 18 residues long. Per the germline V gene, CDR1 is SGHAT and CDR2 is FQNNGV. In DNA form, the CDR3 reads TGTGCCAGCAGCTCCAACCGACAGGTGATAACAACTAATGAAAAACTGTTTTTT. As protein: CASSSNRQVITTNEKLFF.

The CDR3 loop is CASSRDRDTEAFF. For the CDR3, the DNA is TGTGCCAGCTCAAGAGACAGGGACACTGAAGCTTTCTTT. J is TRBJ1-1 and V is TRBV18; the match to TRBD1 covers 7 bases. The CDR3 has 13 amino acids. In germline, CDR1 is KGHSH, CDR2 LQKENI. V gave up 5 bases and J gave up 3 bases; unmatched junction bases: 3.

The V gene is TRBV11-3, the J gene TRBJ1-1, with 7 bases fitting TRBD1. CDR1 SGHNT and CDR2 YENEEA come from the germline V gene. The CDR3 runs 14 residues. With 2 bases clipped from V and 0 bases from J, the junction kept 0 bases outside the gene matches. Here the CDR3 reads CASSLQGVNTEAFF. The CDR3 DNA reads as TGTGCCAGCAGCTTACAGGGGGTGAACACTGAAGCTTTCTTT.